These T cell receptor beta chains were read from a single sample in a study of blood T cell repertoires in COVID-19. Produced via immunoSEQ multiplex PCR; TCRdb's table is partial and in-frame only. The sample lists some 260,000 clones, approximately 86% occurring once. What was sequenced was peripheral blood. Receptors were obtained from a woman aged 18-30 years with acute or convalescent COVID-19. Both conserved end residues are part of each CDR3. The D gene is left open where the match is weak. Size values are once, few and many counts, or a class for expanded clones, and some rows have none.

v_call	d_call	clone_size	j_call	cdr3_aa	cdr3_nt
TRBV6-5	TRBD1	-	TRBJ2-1	CASSYETGNQFF	TGTGCCAGCAGTTACGAGACAGGGAATCAGTTCTTC
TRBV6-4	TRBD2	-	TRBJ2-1	CASSELAGPYNEQFF	TGTGCCAGCAGTGAACTAGCGGGACCTTACAATGAGCAGTTCTTC
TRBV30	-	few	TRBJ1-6	CAWGRDTNNSPLHF	TGTGCCTGGGGCCGGGACACTAATAATTCACCCCTCCACTTT
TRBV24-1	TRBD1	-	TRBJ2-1	CATSDAGTGGFEQFF	TGTGCCACCAGTGATGCCGGGACAGGGGGCTTTGAGCAGTTCTTC
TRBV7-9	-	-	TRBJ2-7	CASSLEGGGPYEQYF	TGTGCCAGCAGCTTAGAGGGCGGGGGCCCCTACGAGCAGTACTTC
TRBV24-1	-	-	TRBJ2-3	CATSPNPPGTFGPTQYF	TGTGCCACCAGTCCTAACCCTCCTGGGACATTCGGGCCTACGCAGTATTTT
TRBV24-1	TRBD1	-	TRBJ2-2	CATSERSGTGLIGELFF	TGTGCCACCAGTGAGCGTTCCGGGACAGGGTTGATCGGGGAGCTGTTTTTT
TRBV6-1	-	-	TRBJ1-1	CASSERQGIEAFF	TGTGCCAGCAGTGAACGGCAGGGCATTGAAGCTTTCTTT
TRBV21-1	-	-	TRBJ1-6	CASSGGLGQGYGIPHSPLHF	TGTGCCAGCAGCGGCGGATTGGGACAGGGTTATGGGATCCCTCATTCACCCCTCCACTTT
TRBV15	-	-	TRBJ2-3	CATSRVQGTDTQYF	TGTGCCACCAGCAGAGTTCAGGGCACAGATACGCAGTATTTT
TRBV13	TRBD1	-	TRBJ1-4	CASSFRDRSEKLFF	TGTGCCAGCAGCTTCCGGGACAGGTCGGAAAAACTGTTTTTT
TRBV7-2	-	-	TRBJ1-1	CASSLVLVVNTEAFF	TGTGCCAGCAGCTTAGTCCTAGTAGTGAACACTGAAGCTTTCTTT
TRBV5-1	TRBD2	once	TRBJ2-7	CASSLTGTTYEQYF	TGCGCCAGCAGCTTGACCGGGACTACCTACGAGCAGTACTTC
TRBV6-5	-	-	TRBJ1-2	CASSYHSVQGLDGYTF	TGTGCCAGCAGTTACCACTCCGTCCAGGGTCTGGATGGCTACACCTTC
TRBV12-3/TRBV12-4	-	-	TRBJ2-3	CASSFRDTDTQYF	TGTGCCAGCAGTTTTCGGGACACAGATACGCAGTATTTT
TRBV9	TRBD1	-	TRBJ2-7	CASSATGQGDEQYF	TGTGCCAGCAGCGCCACGGGACAGGGCGACGAGCAGTACTTC
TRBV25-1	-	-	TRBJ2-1	CATTEPSQGRTHEQFF	TGTGCCACCACGGAGCCGTCACAGGGAAGGACACATGAGCAGTTCTTC
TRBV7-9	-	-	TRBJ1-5	CASSLGGGGQPQHF	TGTGCCAGCAGCTTAGGGGGAGGGGGGCAGCCCCAGCATTTT
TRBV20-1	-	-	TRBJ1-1	CSARQNTEAFF	TGCAGTGCTAGACAGAACACTGAAGCTTTCTTT
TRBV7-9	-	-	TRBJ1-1	CASSLSVNTEAFF	TGTGCCAGCAGCTTATCAGTTAACACTGAAGCTTTCTTT
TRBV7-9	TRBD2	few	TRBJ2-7	CASSLERGEPYEQYF	TGTGCCAGCAGCTTAGAGCGGGGGGAACCCTACGAGCAGTACTTC
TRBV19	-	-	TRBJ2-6	CASSILVRAGANVLTF	TGTGCCAGTAGTATTCTTGTCAGGGCTGGGGCCAACGTCCTGACTTTC
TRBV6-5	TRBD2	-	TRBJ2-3	CASSLGLAATPLQYF	TGTGCCAGCAGTTTGGGACTAGCGGCCACTCCTCTCCAGTATTTT
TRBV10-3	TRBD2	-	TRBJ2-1	CAISESQATSVDYNEQFF	TGTGCCATCAGTGAGTCCCAGGCGACTAGCGTAGACTACAATGAGCAGTTCTTC
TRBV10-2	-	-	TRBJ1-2	CASSDLAGALNYGYTF	TGCGCCAGCAGTGACCTCGCAGGGGCCTTAAACTATGGCTACACCTTC
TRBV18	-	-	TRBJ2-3	CASSPRLVGTDTQYF	TGTGCCAGCTCACCAAGGCTAGTGGGCACAGATACGCAGTATTTT
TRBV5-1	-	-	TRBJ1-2	CASSPEGHSSGYTF	TGCGCCAGCAGCCCCGAGGGACATTCTAGTGGCTACACCTTC
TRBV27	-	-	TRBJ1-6	CASSQRGSSYNSPLHF	TGTGCCAGCAGCCAACGGGGGAGCTCCTATAATTCACCCCTCCACTTT
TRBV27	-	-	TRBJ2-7	CASRVGLGVYEQYF	TGTGCCAGCAGAGTGGGACTCGGGGTCTACGAGCAGTACTTC
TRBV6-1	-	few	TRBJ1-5	CASSEARIDGEYQPQHF	TGTGCCAGCAGTGAAGCGCGCATCGACGGGGAATATCAGCCCCAGCATTTT
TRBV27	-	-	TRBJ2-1	CASSSTGGTFYNEQFF	TGTGCCAGCAGCTCGACCGGCGGGACTTTCTACAATGAGCAGTTCTTC
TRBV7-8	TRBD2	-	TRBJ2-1	CASSLEVRAGRGEQFF	TGTGCCAGCAGCTTAGAAGTACGAGCGGGGCGTGGAGAGCAGTTCTTC
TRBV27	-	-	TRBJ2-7	CASPTGRSYEQYF	TGTGCCAGCCCGACAGGCCGCTCCTACGAGCAGTACTTC
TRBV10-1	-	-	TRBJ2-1	CASSDPGKTGNEQFF	TGCGCCAGCAGTGATCCCGGAAAGACGGGCAATGAGCAGTTCTTC
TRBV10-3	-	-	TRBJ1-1	CAIGETGYNTEAFF	TGTGCCATCGGAGAGACAGGATACAACACTGAAGCTTTCTTT
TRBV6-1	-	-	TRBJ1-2	CASSEVAGVNGYTF	TGTGCCAGCAGTGAAGTAGCAGGGGTAAATGGCTACACCTTC
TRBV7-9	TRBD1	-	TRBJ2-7	CASSPITRQGVEYEQYF	TGTGCCAGCAGCCCGATTACTAGACAGGGGGTTGAGTACGAGCAGTACTTC
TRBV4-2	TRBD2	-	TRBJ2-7	CARTQREVFYEQYF	TGTGCCAGAACCCAGCGGGAGGTGTTCTACGAGCAGTACTTC
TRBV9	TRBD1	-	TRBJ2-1	CASSGTGSYNEQFF	TGTGCCAGCAGCGGGACAGGCTCCTACAATGAGCAGTTCTTC
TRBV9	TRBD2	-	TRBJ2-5	CASSVSPSGQETQYF	TGTGCCAGCAGCGTGTCCCCTAGCGGCCAAGAGACCCAGTACTTC
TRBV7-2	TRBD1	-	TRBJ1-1	CASSTRDRGTEAFF	TGTGCCAGCAGCACCCGGGACAGGGGCACTGAAGCTTTCTTT
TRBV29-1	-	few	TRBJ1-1	CSVEGGPSNTEAFF	TGCAGCGTTGAGGGGGGACCGAGTAACACTGAAGCTTTCTTT
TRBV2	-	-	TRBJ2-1	CASSEARSSYNEQFF	TGTGCCAGCAGCGAAGCGCGGAGCTCCTACAATGAGCAGTTCTTC